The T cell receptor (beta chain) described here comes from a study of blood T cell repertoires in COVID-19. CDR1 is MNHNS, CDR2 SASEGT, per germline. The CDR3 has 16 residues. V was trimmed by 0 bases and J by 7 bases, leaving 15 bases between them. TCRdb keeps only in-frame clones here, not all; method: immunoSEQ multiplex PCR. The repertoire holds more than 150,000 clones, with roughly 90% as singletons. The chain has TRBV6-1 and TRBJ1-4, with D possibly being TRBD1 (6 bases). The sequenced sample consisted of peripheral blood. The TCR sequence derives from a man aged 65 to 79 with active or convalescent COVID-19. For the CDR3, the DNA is TGTGCCAGCAGTGAAGCGTACCCAGGGGACCGTGAAAAACTGTTTTTT. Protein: CASSEAYPGDREKLFF.